The rows below give T cell receptor beta chains drawn from one sample of a study of OX40 agonist ivuxolimab in advanced cancers. Repertoires were generated with immunoSEQ multiplex PCR, while TCRdb's copy carries only in-frame clones and drops some. The table has about 28,000 clones, almost 80% seen once. The material was CD4+ or CD8+ T cells sorted from blood, obtained in a trial of the OX40 agonist ivuxolimab. These receptors originate from an adult with an advanced solid tumor such as melanoma, head and neck, liver or kidney cancer. Each CDR3 is given with its conserved first and last residue.

v_call: TRBV7-2
j_call: TRBJ2-1
cdr3_aa: CASSFGLGPYNEQFF

v_call: TRBV5-5
j_call: TRBJ2-7
cdr3_aa: CASSPPGADSYEQYF

v_call: TRBV5-5
j_call: TRBJ1-1
cdr3_aa: CASSSLMGPEAFF

v_call: TRBV5-1
j_call: TRBJ2-7
cdr3_aa: CASSFKGYEQYF

v_call: TRBV29-1
j_call: TRBJ2-2
cdr3_aa: CSVRGTNTGELFF

v_call: TRBV4-3
j_call: TRBJ1-6
cdr3_aa: CASSQDMGLDSPLHF

v_call: TRBV6-5
j_call: TRBJ1-3
cdr3_aa: CASSYTRGGNTIYF

v_call: TRBV7-6
j_call: TRBJ2-1
cdr3_aa: CASSLGQSGNEQFF

v_call: TRBV5-4
j_call: TRBJ2-2
cdr3_aa: CASNLASGELFF

v_call: TRBV14
j_call: TRBJ1-1
cdr3_aa: CASSPAGALNTEAFF